This T cell receptor (beta chain) was captured by sequencing in a study of T cells of healthy individuals. V trimming: 3 bases; J trimming: 0 bases; junction bases outside the gene matches: 1. Per the germline V gene, CDR1 is KGHSH and CDR2 is LQKENI. The CDR3 runs to 14 residues. One entry per CDR3 protein, called by TCRdb with MiXCR from the 5' RACE reads. Of about 100,000 distinct CDR3 sequences in the sample, 17% were seen once. This TCR came from a human donor in good health. V gene TRBV18 combines with J gene TRBJ2-5, with TRBD2 matching 7 bases. CDR3 residues: CASSPLADQETQYF. The CDR3 nucleotides read TGTGCCAGCTCACCGCTAGCGGACCAAGAGACCCAGTACTTC.